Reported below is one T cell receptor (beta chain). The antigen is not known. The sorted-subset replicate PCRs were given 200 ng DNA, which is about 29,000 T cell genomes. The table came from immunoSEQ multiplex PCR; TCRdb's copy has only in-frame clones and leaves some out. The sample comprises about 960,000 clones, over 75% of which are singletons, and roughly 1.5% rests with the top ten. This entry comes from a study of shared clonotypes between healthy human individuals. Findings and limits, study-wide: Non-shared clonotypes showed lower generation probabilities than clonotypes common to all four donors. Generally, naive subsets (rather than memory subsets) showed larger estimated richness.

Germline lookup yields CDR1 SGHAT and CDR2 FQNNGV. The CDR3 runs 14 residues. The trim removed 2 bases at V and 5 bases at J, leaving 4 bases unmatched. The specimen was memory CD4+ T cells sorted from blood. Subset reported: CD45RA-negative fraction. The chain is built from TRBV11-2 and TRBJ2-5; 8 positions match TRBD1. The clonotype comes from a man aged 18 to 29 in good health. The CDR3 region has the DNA TGTGCCAGCAGCTTAAGACGGACAGGGGAGACCCAGTACTTC. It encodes CASSLRRTGETQYF.